This TCR beta chain was sequenced during a study of blood T cell repertoires in COVID-19 (dated by TCRdb to 2018 to 2020). As for the study more broadly: Samples from collaborators originated in the United States, Italy and Spain and spanned both the acute and convalescent phases of COVID-19. The material from the prospective study consisted of cDNA or gDNA derived from T cells, B-cell-depleted T cells, or PBMCs. The dataset comprised deeply sampled blood TCRbeta repertoires from subjects exposed to, actively infected with, or recovered from COVID-19. The repertoires were made available in a free public database intended to serve as a resource for research on the immune response to SARS-CoV-2. Samples came from the ongoing ImmuneRACE study (first 160 participants) plus 1,254 subjects from 6 global collaborators. Nearly every sample came with metadata listing a de-identified subject ID, COVID-19 status, age in years and sex. HLA class I and class II types, where available, came from metadata supplied by the sample provider rather than from assay-based typing. Study-wide findings and limitations: How much clinical and demographic metadata was included differed by source and by participant, and the metadata was provided uncurated.

TCRbeta CDR3 regions were amplified from genomic DNA using the immunoSEQ Assay, a bias-controlled multiplex PCR. Per the source publication's procedure: The number of nucleated cells in each sample was estimated from the amplification of reference gene primers within the assay. Sequence reads were collapsed and filtered to measure the absolute abundance of every unique TCRbeta CDR3 rearrangement. Productive Simpson clonality was computed per sample as the square root of Simpson's diversity index over productive rearrangements. In its TCRdb copy, this immuneACCESS table keeps in-frame sequences only and misses some clones. Where compared with another copy, unresolved V genes explain less than half of these, and the others have no known cause. The V and J calls and clone size come from that table; D and trimming were worked out from the DNA. This sample is represented by a few hundred thousand clones; around four fifths of them were singletons. 4.1% of the sample is taken by the ten largest.

Relative to germline, V is missing 2 bases and J is missing 6 bases, with 13 bases of the junction outside any gene match. Per the germline V gene, SNHLY is the CDR1 and FYNNEI is the CDR2. From the cysteine up to the phenylalanine, the CDR3 has a length of 17 residues. Only the CDR3 portion is preserved as DNA: 51 bases, with reading frame beginning at the first base. Whole blood was collected in K2EDTA tubes by collaborating institutions according to the institutions' own protocols. For TCRbeta analysis, collaborator samples were shipped as frozen whole blood, as isolated PBMCs, or as DNA extracted from either sample type. Points on this clone: Its binding antigen is unknown. One base away there is no much larger clone; base qualities are not given.

The specimen sequenced was peripheral blood. The sequence links TRBV2 to TRBJ1-1; TRBD1 fits 9 bases in the junction. The source of this sequence is a woman aged 45-60 years with active or convalescent COVID-19. The DNA reads TGTGCCAGCAGTGAATATGCAGGGGACAGGGTTCGGGCTGAAGCTTTCTTT. Its translation is CASSEYAGDRVRAEAFF. The CDR3 plus the reference TRBV2 and TRBJ1-1 genes for the other parts give the full variable domain: EPEVTQTPSHQVTQMGQEVILRCVPISNHLYFYWYRQILGQKVEFLVSFYNNEISEKSEIFDDQFSVERPDGSNFTLKIRSTKLEDSAMYFCASSEYAGDRVRAEAFFGQGTRLTVV.